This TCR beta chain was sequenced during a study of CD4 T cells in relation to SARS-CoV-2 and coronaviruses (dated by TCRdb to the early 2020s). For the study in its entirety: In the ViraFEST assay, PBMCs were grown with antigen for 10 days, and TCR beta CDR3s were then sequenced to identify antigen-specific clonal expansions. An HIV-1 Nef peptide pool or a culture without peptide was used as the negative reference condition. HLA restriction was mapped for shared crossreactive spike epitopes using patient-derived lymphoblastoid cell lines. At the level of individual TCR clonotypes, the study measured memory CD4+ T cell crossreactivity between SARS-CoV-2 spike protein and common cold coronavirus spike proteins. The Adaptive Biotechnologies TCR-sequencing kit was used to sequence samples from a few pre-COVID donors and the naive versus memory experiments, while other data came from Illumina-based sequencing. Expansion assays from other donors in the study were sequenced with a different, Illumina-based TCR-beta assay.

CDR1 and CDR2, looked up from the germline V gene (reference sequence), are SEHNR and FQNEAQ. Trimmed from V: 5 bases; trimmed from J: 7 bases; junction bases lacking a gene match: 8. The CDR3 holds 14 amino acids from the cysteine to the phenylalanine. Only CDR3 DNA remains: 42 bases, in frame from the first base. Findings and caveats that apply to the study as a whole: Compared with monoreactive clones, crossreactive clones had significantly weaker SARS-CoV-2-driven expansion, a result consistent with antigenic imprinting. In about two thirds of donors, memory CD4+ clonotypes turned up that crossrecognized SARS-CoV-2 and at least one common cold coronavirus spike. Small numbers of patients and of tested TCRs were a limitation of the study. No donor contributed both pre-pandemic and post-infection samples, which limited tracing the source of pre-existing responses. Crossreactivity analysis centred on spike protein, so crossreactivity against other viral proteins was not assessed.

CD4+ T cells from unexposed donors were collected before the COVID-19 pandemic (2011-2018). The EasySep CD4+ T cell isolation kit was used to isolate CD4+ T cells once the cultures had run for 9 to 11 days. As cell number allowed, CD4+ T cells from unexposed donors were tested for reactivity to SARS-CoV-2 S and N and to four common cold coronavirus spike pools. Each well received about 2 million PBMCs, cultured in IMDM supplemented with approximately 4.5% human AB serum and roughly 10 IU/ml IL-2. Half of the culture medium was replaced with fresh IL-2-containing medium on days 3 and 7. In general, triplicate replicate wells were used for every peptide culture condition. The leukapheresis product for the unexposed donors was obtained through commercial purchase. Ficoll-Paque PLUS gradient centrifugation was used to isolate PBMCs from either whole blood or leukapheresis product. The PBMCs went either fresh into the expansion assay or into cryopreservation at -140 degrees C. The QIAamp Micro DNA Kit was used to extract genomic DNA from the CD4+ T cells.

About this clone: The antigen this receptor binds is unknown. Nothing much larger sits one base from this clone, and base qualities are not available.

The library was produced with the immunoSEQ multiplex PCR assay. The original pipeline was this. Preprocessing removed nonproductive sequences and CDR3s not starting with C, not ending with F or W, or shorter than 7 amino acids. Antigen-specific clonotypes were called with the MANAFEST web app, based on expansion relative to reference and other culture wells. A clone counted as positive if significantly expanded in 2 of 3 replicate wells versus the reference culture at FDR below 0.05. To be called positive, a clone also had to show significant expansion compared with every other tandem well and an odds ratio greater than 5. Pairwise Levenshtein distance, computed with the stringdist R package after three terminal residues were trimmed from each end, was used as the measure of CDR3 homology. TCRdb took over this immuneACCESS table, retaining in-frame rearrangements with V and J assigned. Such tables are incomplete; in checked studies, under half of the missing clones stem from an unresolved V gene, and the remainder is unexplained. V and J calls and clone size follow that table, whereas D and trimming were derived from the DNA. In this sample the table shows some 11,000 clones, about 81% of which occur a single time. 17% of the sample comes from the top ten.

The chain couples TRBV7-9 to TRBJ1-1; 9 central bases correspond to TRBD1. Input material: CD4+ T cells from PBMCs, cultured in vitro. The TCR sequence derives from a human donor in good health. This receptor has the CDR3 CASSLSTGGIEAFF. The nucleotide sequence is TGTGCCAGCAGCCTTAGTACAGGGGGCATTGAAGCTTTCTTT.